Many counts were recorded for the clone carrying this TCR beta chain. Its antigen is undetermined. Other nucleotide sequences from this sample produce the same CDR3. The source of the sample is a study of beta chain features in type 1 diabetes. General study points: In comparison with healthy donors, patients had naive, central memory and Treg TCRB repertoires that appeared more similar. cDNA-based sequencing might over-represent cells highly expressing TCR. Shorter TCRB CDR3s, moderately but significantly so, were found in Type 1 diabetes patients in all four CD4+ subsets.

The length of the CDR3 is 11 residues. Trimming cost V 5 bases and J 4 bases, with 8 bases left between them. The germline CDR1 and CDR2 sequences are GTSNPN and SVGIG (reference sequence). The authors obtained over 95% purity in all sorted populations. What was sequenced were expressed TCRB transcripts, since all of the isolated RNA had been reverse transcribed. TCRdb's copy holds only in-frame clones and misses some; the assay was immunoSEQ multiplex PCR. The sample lists about 150,000 clones, 10% to 15% occurring once. Sequenced material: central memory CD4+ T cells from blood. This chain links TRBV30 with TRBJ1-1; no reliable D call. This clonotype was sampled from a man aged 18 to 30 with type 1 diabetes. The CDR3 DNA sequence: TGTGCCTGGGGAAGGTCCACTGAAGCTTTCTTT. It specifies CAWGRSTEAFF.